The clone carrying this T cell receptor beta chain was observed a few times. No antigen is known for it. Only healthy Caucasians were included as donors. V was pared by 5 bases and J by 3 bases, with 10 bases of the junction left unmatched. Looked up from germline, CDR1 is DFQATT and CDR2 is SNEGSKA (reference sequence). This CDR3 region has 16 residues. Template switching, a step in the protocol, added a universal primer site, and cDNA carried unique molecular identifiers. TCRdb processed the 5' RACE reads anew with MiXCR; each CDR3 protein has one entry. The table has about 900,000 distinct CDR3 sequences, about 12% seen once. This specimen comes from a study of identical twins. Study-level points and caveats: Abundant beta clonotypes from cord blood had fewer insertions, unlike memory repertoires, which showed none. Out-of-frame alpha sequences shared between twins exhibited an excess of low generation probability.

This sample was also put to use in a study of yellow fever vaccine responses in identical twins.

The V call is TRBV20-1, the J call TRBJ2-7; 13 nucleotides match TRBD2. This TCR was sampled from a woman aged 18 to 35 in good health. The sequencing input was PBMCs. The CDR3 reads CSAPGLAGEKDYEQYF. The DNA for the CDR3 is TGCAGTGCTCCCGGACTAGCGGGAGAAAAAGACTACGAGCAGTACTTC.